A selection of T cell receptor beta chains follows, all from one sample in a study of T-cell reconstitution after alpha-beta-depleted transplantation in children. MiXCR, run by TCRdb on the PCR reads, gives a single entry per CDR3 protein. There are 600,000 or so distinct CDR3 sequences in the sample; 23% occur only once, and 11% to 15% lies in the top ten. Specimen: PBMCs, mostly from graft donor cells, collected 360 days after TCRalphabeta/CD19-depleted stem cell transplant. All receptors come from a boy in the first two years of life who had a stem cell transplant for acute myeloid leukemia, so the T cells may come from the graft donor. Both conserved end residues are trimmed from each CDR3.

V gene: TRBV5-1
J gene: TRBJ2-7
CDR3 protein: ASRRWEELGEQY

V gene: TRBV27
J gene: TRBJ1-1
CDR3 protein: ASRNDLNTEAF

V gene: TRBV7-9
J gene: TRBJ1-5
CDR3 protein: ASSSGTGIDQPQH

V gene: TRBV20-1
J gene: TRBJ1-6
CDR3 protein: SASDRGTNSPLH

V gene: TRBV29-1
J gene: TRBJ1-1
CDR3 protein: SVDKNTEAF

V gene: TRBV20-1
J gene: TRBJ1-4
CDR3 protein: SARAATGPNEKLF

V gene: TRBV20-1
J gene: TRBJ1-1
CDR3 protein: SASGWGGNTEAF

V gene: TRBV20-1
J gene: TRBJ1-3
CDR3 protein: SASDRGRGNTIY

V gene: TRBV5-1
J gene: TRBJ1-2
CDR3 protein: ASSLATVGSGYT

V gene: TRBV11-3
J gene: TRBJ2-7
CDR3 protein: ASSLDTSGFSYEQY

V gene: TRBV20-1
J gene: TRBJ2-3
CDR3 protein: SAQQRDSGGATDTQY

V gene: TRBV10-3
J gene: TRBJ1-5
CDR3 protein: AISAAGEGDQPQH

V gene: TRBV27
J gene: TRBJ1-1
CDR3 protein: ASKGTSEAF

V gene: TRBV20-1
J gene: TRBJ1-5
CDR3 protein: SARNSDGGIQPQH

V gene: TRBV5-5
J gene: TRBJ2-6
CDR3 protein: ASSWGARASGANVLT

V gene: TRBV14
J gene: TRBJ1-6
CDR3 protein: ASSHQTVINSPLH

V gene: TRBV6-5
J gene: TRBJ2-3
CDR3 protein: ASSTQGALGDTQY

V gene: TRBV5-1
J gene: TRBJ2-1
CDR3 protein: ASSLAVQGAREQF

V gene: TRBV9
J gene: TRBJ1-4
CDR3 protein: ASSVGAPGRLNEKLF

V gene: TRBV6-5
J gene: TRBJ1-2
CDR3 protein: ASSYSWSPVGDGYT

V gene: TRBV20-1
J gene: TRBJ2-5
CDR3 protein: SRLKGETQY

V gene: TRBV12-3/TRBV12-4
J gene: TRBJ1-5
CDR3 protein: ASSPTGGGQPQH

V gene: TRBV14
J gene: TRBJ2-1
CDR3 protein: ASSQESGPLYSYNEQF

V gene: TRBV24-1
J gene: TRBJ1-6
CDR3 protein: ATEKNSPLH

V gene: TRBV29-1
J gene: TRBJ2-1
CDR3 protein: SGLLGISYNEQF

V gene: TRBV20-1
J gene: TRBJ2-1
CDR3 protein: SARRSGGPNEQF

V gene: TRBV6-1
J gene: TRBJ2-1
CDR3 protein: ASRRLAGGLSSYNEQF

V gene: TRBV5-6
J gene: TRBJ2-5
CDR3 protein: ASSFGEVETQY

V gene: TRBV6-5
J gene: TRBJ2-2
CDR3 protein: ASKDGTIGELF

V gene: TRBV4-3
J gene: TRBJ2-7
CDR3 protein: ASSQAAGDSYEQY

V gene: TRBV10-1
J gene: TRBJ1-1
CDR3 protein: ASSDPGEAEAF

V gene: TRBV20-1
J gene: TRBJ1-2
CDR3 protein: SARVGLYGYT

V gene: TRBV9
J gene: TRBJ2-3
CDR3 protein: ASSEDGEETDTQY

V gene: TRBV5-1
J gene: TRBJ2-3
CDR3 protein: ASSTDRSADTQY

V gene: TRBV12-3/TRBV12-4
J gene: TRBJ1-1
CDR3 protein: ASSFGRRDTEAF

V gene: TRBV20-1
J gene: TRBJ1-4
CDR3 protein: SALRGAMATNEKLF

V gene: TRBV6-1
J gene: TRBJ2-1
CDR3 protein: ACLDRASDEQF

V gene: TRBV20-1
J gene: TRBJ2-5
CDR3 protein: SARPAGVETQY

V gene: TRBV6-5
J gene: TRBJ1-3
CDR3 protein: ASRRRGTEPRNTIY

V gene: TRBV6-2/TRBV6-3
J gene: TRBJ2-1
CDR3 protein: ASRGAIYNEQF

V gene: TRBV18
J gene: TRBJ2-3
CDR3 protein: ASSPPGLAGGTDTQY

V gene: TRBV5-1
J gene: TRBJ2-2
CDR3 protein: ASSLAAGAQIGELF

V gene: TRBV6-5
J gene: TRBJ2-5
CDR3 protein: ASTLYSRVIGETQY

V gene: TRBV29-1
J gene: TRBJ2-7
CDR3 protein: SVVGTDAYEQY

V gene: TRBV10-3
J gene: TRBJ1-2
CDR3 protein: AIHRDQSPVGYT

V gene: TRBV7-2
J gene: TRBJ2-5
CDR3 protein: ASSLDHTGAQETQY